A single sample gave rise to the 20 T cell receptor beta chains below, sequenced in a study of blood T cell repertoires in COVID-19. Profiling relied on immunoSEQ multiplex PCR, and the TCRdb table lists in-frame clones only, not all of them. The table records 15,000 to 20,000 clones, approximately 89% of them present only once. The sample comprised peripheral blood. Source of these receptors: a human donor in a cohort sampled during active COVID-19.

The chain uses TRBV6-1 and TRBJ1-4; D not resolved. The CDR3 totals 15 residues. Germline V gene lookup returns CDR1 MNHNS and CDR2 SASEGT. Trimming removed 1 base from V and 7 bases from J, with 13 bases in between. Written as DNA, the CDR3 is TGTGCCAGCAGTGAAGTGCAGGCCCCTTCTGAAAAACTGTTTTTT. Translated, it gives CASSEVQAPSEKLFF.

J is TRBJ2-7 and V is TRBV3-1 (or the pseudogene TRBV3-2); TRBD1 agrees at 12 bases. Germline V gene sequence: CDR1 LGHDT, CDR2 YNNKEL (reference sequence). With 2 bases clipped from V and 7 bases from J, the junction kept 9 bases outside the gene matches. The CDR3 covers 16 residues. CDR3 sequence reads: CASSQRGGTGGGEQYF. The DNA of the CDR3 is TGTGCCAGCAGCCAAAGGGGTGGGACAGGGGGCGGTGAGCAGTACTTC.

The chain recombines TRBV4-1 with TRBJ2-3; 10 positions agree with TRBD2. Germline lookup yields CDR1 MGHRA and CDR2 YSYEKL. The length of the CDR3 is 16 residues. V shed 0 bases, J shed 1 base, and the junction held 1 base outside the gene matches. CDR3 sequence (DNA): TGCGCCAGCAGCCAAGACGGACTAGCGGGCACAGATACGCAGTATTTT. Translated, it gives CASSQDGLAGTDTQYF.

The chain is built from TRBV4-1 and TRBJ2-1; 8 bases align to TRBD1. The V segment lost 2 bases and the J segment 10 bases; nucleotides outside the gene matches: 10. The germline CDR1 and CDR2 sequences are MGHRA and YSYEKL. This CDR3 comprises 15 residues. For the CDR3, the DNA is TGCGCCAGCAGCCAAACCCTTCAGGGGGCTGGAGAGCAGTTCTTC. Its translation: CASSQTLQGAGEQFF.

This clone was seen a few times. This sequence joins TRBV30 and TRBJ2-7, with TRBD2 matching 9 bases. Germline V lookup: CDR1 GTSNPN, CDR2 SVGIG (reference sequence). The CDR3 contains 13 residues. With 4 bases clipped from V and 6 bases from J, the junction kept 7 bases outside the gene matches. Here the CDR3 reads CAWNTGTSLEQYF. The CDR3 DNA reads TGTGCCTGGAATACCGGGACTAGCCTCGAGCAGTACTTC.

The CDR3 bases are TGTGCCATCAAGGACAGTAGCAATCAGCCCCAGCATTTT. It yields the protein CAIKDSSNQPQHF. The chain links TRBV10-3 to TRBJ1-5; weak D call: TRBD1 (6 bases). Germline V gene data show CDR1 as ENHRY and CDR2 as SYGVKD. V dropped 7 bases and J dropped 0 bases, with 7 bases sitting between them. The length of the CDR3 is 13 residues.

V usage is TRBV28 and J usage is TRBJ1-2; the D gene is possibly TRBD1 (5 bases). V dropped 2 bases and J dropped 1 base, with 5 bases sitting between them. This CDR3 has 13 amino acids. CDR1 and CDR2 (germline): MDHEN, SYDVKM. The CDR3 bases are TGTGCCAGCAGTTTACAGGGTAACTATGGCTACACCTTC. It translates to CASSLQGNYGYTF.

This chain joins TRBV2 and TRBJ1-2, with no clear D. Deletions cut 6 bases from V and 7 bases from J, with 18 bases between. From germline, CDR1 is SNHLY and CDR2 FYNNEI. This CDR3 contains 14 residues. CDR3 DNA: TGTGCCAGCAGAGATACACCACAGTCGGTTGGCTACACCTTC. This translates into CASRDTPQSVGYTF.

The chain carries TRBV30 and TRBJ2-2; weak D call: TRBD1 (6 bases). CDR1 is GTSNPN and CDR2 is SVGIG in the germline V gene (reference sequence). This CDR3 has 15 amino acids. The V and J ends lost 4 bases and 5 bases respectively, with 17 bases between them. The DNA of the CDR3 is TGTGCCTGGAAACAGGGAGTTTCCTATACCGGGGAGCTGTTTTTT. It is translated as CAWKQGVSYTGELFF.

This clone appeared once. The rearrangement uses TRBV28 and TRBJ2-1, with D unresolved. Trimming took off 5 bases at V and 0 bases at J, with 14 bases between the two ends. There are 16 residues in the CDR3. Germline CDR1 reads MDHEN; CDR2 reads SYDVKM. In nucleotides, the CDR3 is TGTGCCAGCAGTAGAAACCTAGGTACCTCCTACAATGAGCAGTTCTTC. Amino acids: CASSRNLGTSYNEQFF.

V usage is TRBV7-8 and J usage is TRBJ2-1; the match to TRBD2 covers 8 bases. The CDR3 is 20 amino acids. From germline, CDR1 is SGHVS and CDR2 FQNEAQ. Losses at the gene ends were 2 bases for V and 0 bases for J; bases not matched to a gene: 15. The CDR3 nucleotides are TGTGCCAGCAGCTTATGGAGCATTAGCGGGAACAGTCGCTCCTACAATGAGCAGTTCTTC. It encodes CASSLWSISGNSRSYNEQFF.

CDR3 residues: CASSVGAGGAGETQYF. The CDR3 bases are TGTGCCAGCAGCGTAGGCGCCGGCGGGGCGGGAGAGACCCAGTACTTC. The chain is built from TRBV9 and TRBJ2-5; a weak D match, TRBD2 (6 bases). The V gene's germline CDR1 is SGDLS and CDR2 YYNGEE. The CDR3 extends over 16 amino acids. V dropped 0 bases and J dropped 4 bases, with 16 bases sitting between them.

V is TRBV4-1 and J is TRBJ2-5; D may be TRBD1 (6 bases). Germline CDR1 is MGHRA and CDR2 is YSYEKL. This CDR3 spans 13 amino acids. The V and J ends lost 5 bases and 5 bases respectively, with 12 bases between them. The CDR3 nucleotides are TGCGCCAGCAGCACGACAGGTACCGAGACCCAGTACTTC. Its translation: CASSTTGTETQYF.

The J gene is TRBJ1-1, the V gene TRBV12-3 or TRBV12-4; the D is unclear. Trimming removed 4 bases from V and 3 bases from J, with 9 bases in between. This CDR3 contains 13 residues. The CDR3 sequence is CASSSIQYTEAFF. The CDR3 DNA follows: TGTGCCAGCAGTTCCATCCAATACACTGAAGCTTTCTTT.

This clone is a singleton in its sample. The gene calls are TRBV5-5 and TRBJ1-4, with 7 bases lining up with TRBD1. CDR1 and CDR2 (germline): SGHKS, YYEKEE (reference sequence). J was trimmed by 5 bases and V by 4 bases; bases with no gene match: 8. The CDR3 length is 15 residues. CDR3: CASSTLTGSNEKLFF. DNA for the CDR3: TGTGCCAGCAGCACCCTGACAGGGAGCAATGAAAAACTGTTTTTT.

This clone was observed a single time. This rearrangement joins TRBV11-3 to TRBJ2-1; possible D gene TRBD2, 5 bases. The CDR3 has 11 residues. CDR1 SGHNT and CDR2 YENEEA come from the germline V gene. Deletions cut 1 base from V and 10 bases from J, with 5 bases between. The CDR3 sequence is CASSLAGEQFF. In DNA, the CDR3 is TGTGCCAGCAGCTTAGCGGGAGAGCAGTTCTTC.

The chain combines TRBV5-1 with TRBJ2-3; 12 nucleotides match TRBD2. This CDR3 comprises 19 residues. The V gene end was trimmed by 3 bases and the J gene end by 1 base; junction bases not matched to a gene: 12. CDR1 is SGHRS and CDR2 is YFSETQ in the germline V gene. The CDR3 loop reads CASSSGLTSGRGGTDTQYF. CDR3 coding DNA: TGCGCCAGCAGCTCCGGACTGACTAGCGGGAGAGGGGGCACAGATACGCAGTATTTT.

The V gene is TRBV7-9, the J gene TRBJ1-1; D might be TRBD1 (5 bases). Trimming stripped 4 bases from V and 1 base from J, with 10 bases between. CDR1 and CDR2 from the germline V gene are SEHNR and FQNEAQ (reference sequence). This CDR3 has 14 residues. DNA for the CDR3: TGTGCCAGCAGCTCGACAGTAGAGAACACTGAAGCTTTCTTT. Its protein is CASSSTVENTEAFF.

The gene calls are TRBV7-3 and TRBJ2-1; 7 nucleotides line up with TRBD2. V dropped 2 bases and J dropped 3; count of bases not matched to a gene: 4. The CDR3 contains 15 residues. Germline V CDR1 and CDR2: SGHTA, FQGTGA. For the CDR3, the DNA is TGTGCCAGCAGCTTAGAGGCTAGCGGCTACAATGAGCAGTTCTTC. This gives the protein CASSLEASGYNEQFF. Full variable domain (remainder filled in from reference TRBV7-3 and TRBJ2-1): GAGVSQTPSNKVTEKGKYVELRCDPISGHTALYWYRQSLGQGPEFLIYFQGTGAADDSGLPNDRFFAVRPEGSVSTLKIQRTERGDSAVYLCASSLEASGYNEQFFGPGTRLTVL.

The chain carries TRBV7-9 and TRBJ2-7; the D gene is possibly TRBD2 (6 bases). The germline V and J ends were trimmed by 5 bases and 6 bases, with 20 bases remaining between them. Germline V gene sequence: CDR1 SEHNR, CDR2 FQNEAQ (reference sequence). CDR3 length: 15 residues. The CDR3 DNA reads TGTGCCAGCAGCCTGACCGGGACTGGGGTAGGCGAGCAGTACTTC. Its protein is CASSLTGTGVGEQYF.